One and the same sample provided the 9 T cell receptor beta chains below, sequenced in a study of low-dose radiotherapy and immunotherapy resistance in tumors. Primers targeting TRAV and TRBV primed first-strand cDNA, covering alpha and beta chains. TCRs underwent approximately 20 PCR cycles of amplification with a constant-region primer and V-primer adapter. TCRdb ran MiXCR on the reads and lists one entry per CDR3 protein. Among around 15,000 distinct CDR3 sequences listed, approximately 63% were seen once. Receptor source: a human donor with advanced metastatic prostate, ovarian, gallbladder or colorectal cancer (not recorded which). This table probably holds off-target reads from a library built for another chain.

This chain uses TRBV20-1 with TRBJ2-7; 12 bases line up with TRBD2. The germline CDR1 and CDR2 sequences are DFQATT and SNEGSKA (reference sequence). Germline trimming cut 7 bases from V and 1 base from J; bases unmatched to any gene: 2. The CDR3 sequence is 13 residues long. In nucleotides, the CDR3 is TGCAGTGGGGGACTAGCGGGTTCCTACGAGCAGTACTTC. The encoded protein is CSGGLAGSYEQYF.

The chain recombines TRBV4-3 with TRBJ2-5; the D gene is possibly TRBD2 (6 bases). There are 14 residues in the CDR3. Germline V gene data show CDR1 as LGHNA and CDR2 as YSLEER. Trimming took off 0 bases at V and 6 bases at J, with 11 bases between the two ends. CDR3 sequence reads: CASSQEVGGKTQYF. The CDR3 DNA reads as TGCGCCAGCAGCCAAGAGGTGGGGGGAAAGACCCAGTACTTC.

The genes are TRBV12-3 or TRBV12-4 and TRBJ2-7; possible D gene TRBD2, 6 bases. The CDR3 is 14 residues long. The V end lost 6 bases, the J end lost 1 base, and 13 bases lay between the germline ends. The CDR3 DNA sequence: TGTGCCAGCAGGCCTCCCGGGGGATCCTACGAGCAGTACTTC. This encodes CASRPPGGSYEQYF.

The chain couples TRBV5-1 to TRBJ2-7; 13 bases fit TRBD2. Germline-derived CDR1 and CDR2 are SGHRS and YFSETQ. The CDR3 is 14 amino acids. V shed 6 bases and J 3 bases; nucleotides not matched to a gene: 3. CDR3 region: CASTGTSGDYEQYF. The CDR3 DNA reads TGCGCCAGCACAGGGACTAGCGGGGACTACGAGCAGTACTTC. Full variable domain (missing parts from reference TRBV5-1 and TRBJ2-7): KAGVTQTPRYLIKTRGQQVTLSCSPISGHRSVSWYQQTPGQGLQFLFEYFSETQRNKGNFPGRFSGRQFSNSRSEMNVSTLELGDSALYLCASTGTSGDYEQYFGPGTRLTVT.

The chain combines TRBV5-1 with TRBJ2-1, with TRBD2 as a possible D gene (5 bases). Trimming left V 3 bases short and J 8 bases short, with 15 bases between. Germline CDR1 reads SGHRS; CDR2 reads YFSETQ. This CDR3 is built from 14 residues. The CDR3 is CASSSPGLLHEQFF. The DNA for the CDR3 is TGCGCCAGCAGCTCCCCGGGATTACTCCATGAGCAGTTCTTC.

The chain carries TRBV29-1 and TRBJ1-2; D is perhaps TRBD1 (5 bases). Germline CDR1 reads SQVTM; CDR2 reads ANQGSEA. The CDR3 extends over 13 amino acids. Trimming stripped 6 bases from V and 7 bases from J, with 18 bases between. CDR3 coding DNA: TGCAGCGTAGGGACGACAATCGGTATTGGCTACACCTTC. It translates to CSVGTTIGIGYTF.

The chain combines TRBV6-8 with TRBJ1-1, with D possibly matching TRBD1 (6 bases). In germline, CDR1 is MNHGY, CDR2 SAAAGT. This CDR3 has 14 residues. V was clipped by 0 bases and J by 8 bases, with 13 bases between them. The CDR3 sequence is CASSYSGGGGEAFF. DNA of the CDR3: TGTGCCAGCAGTTACTCTGGGGGAGGGGGAGAAGCTTTCTTT.

This rearrangement joins TRBV11-2 to TRBJ2-5, with TRBD2 identical over 7 bases. The CDR3 totals 14 residues. CDR1 and CDR2 from the germline V gene are SGHAT and FQNNGV. V lost 1 base and J lost 8; bases outside the gene matches: 7. CDR3 protein: CASSLVGLAATQYF. Written as DNA, the CDR3 is TGTGCCAGCAGCTTAGTCGGGCTAGCGGCCACCCAGTACTTC.

The V and J genes are TRBV6-2 or TRBV6-3 and TRBJ1-5, with D maybe TRBD1 (6 bases). The V gene's germline CDR1 is MNHEY and CDR2 SVGEGT. Trimming stripped 5 bases from V and 6 bases from J, with 14 bases between. CDR3 length: 14 residues. CDR3 DNA sequence: TGTGCCAGCAGTAACCCAGGGGTTGGTCAGCCCCAGCATTTT. This translates into CASSNPGVGQPQHF.